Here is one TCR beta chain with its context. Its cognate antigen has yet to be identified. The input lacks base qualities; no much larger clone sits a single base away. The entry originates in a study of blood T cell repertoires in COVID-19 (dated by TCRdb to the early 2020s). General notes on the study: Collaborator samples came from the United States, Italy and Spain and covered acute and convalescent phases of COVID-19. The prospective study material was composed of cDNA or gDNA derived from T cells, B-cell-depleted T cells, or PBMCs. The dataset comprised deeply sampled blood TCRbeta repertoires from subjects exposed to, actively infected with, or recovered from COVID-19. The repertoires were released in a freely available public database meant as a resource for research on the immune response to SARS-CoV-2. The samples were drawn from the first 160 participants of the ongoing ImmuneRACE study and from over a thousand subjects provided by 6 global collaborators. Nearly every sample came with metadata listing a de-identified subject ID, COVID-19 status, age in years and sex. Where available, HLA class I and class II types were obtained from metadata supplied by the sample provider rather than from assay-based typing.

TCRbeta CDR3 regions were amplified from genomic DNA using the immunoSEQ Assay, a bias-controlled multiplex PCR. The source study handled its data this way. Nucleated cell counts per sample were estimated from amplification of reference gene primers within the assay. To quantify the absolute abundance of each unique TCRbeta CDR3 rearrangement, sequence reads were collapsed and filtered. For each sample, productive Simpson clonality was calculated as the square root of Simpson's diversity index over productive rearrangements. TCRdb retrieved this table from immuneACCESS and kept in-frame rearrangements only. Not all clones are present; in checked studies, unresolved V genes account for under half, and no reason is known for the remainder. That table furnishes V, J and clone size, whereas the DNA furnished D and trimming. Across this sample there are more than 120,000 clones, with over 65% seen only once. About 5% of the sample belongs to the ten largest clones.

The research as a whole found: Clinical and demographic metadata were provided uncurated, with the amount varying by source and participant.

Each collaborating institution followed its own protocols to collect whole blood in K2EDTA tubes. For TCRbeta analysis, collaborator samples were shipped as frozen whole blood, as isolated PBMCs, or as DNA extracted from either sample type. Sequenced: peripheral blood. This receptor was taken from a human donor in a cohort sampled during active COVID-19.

The CDR3 loop reads CSAELGLSYNEQFF. The sequenced DNA: TGCAGCGCCGAGTTGGGACTGAGCTACAATGAGCAGTTCTTC. The rearrangement joined TRBV29-1 to TRBJ2-1, and TRBD2 may be the D gene, going by 6 matching bases. The junction shows trimming of 7 bases on V and 3 bases on J, plus 16 bases between the germline ends. The CDR3 runs 14 residues from the cysteine to the phenylalanine. Only CDR3 DNA remains: 42 bases, in frame from the first base. Per the germline V gene, SQVTM is the CDR1 and ANQGSEA is the CDR2.